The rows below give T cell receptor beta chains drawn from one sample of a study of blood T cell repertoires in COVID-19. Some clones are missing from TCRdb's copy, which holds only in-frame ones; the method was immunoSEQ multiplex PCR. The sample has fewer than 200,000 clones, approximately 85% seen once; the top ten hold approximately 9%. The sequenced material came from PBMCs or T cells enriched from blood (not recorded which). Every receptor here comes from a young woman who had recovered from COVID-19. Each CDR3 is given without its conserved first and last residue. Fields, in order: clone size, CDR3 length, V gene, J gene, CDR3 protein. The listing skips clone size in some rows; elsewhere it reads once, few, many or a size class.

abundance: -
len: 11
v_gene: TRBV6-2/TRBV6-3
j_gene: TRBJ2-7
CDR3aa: ASSYSEGAEQY

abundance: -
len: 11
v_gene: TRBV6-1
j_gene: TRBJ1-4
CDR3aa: ASSEVWREKLF

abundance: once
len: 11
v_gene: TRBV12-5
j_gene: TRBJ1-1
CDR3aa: ASGPTGDTEAF

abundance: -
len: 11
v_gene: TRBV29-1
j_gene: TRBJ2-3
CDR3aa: SVANSPTDTQY

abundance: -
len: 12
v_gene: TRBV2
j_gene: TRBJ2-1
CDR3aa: ASLKLAGVGEQF

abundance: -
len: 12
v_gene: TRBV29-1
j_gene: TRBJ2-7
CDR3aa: SVELVGGQDEQY

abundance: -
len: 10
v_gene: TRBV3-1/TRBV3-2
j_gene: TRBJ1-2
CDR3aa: ASSQSTGGYT

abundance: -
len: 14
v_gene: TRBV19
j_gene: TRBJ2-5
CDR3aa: ASSAGTSGGRETQY

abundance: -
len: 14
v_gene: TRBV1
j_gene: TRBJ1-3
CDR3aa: TSSQHRQGPGNTIY

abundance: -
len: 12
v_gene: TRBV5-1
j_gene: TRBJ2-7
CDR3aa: ASSTDSPPYEQY

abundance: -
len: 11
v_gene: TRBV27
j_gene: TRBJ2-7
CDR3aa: ASSFSASSEQY

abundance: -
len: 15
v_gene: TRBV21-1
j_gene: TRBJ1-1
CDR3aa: ASSKSVQGAINTEAF